Below are 25 T cell receptor beta chains sequenced from a single sample in a study of CD8 T cells in ankylosing spondylitis. Study-level points and caveats: Ankylosing spondylitis blood appeared to be characterized by a TCR beta motif of under ten highly homologous variants.

No cognate antigen is known for these TCRs. TCRdb re-called the 5' RACE reads through MiXCR, storing one row per CDR3 protein. The table shows around 490,000 distinct CDR3 sequences, with 5.3% occurring only once. The material sequenced was blood, either unsorted or a sorted T cell fraction (not recorded which). These receptors all come from a male donor with ankylosing spondylitis.

At least ten counts were recorded for this clonotype. V is TRBV5-1 and J is TRBJ1-1, with TRBD1 as a possible D gene (6 bases). The V end lost 0 bases, the J end lost 0 bases, and 9 bases lay between the germline ends. This CDR3 region has 15 residues. Per germline, CDR1 SGHRS and CDR2 YFSETQ. The CDR3 nucleotides are TGCGCCAGCAGCTTGGAGGGGGGGGTGAACACTGAAGCTTTCTTT. Residues: CASSLEGGVNTEAFF.

This clonotype was seen many times. This rearrangement joins TRBV4-3 to TRBJ1-2; perhaps TRBD1 as D (6 bases). Germline values: CDR1 LGHNA, CDR2 YSLEER. Trimming cost V 4 bases and J 1 base, with 19 bases left between them. The CDR3 is 17 amino acids. The CDR3 DNA follows: TGCGCCAGCAGCCTCCGCGCGTTGGACAGCATTAACTATGGCTACACCTTC. This gives the protein CASSLRALDSINYGYTF.

At least ten counts were recorded for this clonotype. The V call is TRBV12-3 or TRBV12-4, the J call TRBJ2-1, with 9 nucleotides matching TRBD1. The CDR3 sequence is 16 residues long. The junction had 8 bases not matched to a gene; V was cut back by 4 bases and J by 4 bases. The CDR3 nucleotides read TGTGCCAGCAGTTACGGGACAGGGACGAGTTACAATGAGCAGTTCTTC. Amino acid sequence: CASSYGTGTSYNEQFF.

This clonotype was recorded many times. The chain recombines TRBV20-1 with TRBJ1-1; D uncertain. The CDR3 consists of 13 residues. Germline CDR1 DFQATT, CDR2 SNEGSKA (reference sequence). V was shortened by 6 bases and J by 1 base, with 12 bases between the two germline ends. The CDR3 region has the DNA TGCAGTGCCGGACTTGAATGGAACACTGAAGCTTTCTTT. It is translated as CSAGLEWNTEAFF.

This clonotype was counted many times. The genes are TRBV12-3 or TRBV12-4 and TRBJ2-7, with 7 positions matching TRBD1. The trim removed 5 bases at V and 6 bases at J, leaving 10 bases unmatched. The CDR3 runs 14 residues. CDR3 loop: CASSRTGDFGEQYF. The CDR3 DNA sequence: TGTGCCAGCAGTCGTACAGGGGATTTCGGCGAGCAGTACTTC.

Many counts were recorded for this clonotype. The chain has TRBV5-5 and TRBJ2-4, with 7 bases matching TRBD1. V trimming: 4 bases; J trimming: 3 bases; junction bases outside the gene matches: 7. Per the germline V gene, CDR1 is SGHKS and CDR2 is YYEKEE (reference sequence). CDR3 length: 15 amino acids. CDR3: CASSVDREYKNIQYF. The CDR3, as DNA: TGTGCCAGCAGCGTTGACAGGGAATACAAAAACATTCAGTACTTC.

The V and J genes are TRBV7-9 and TRBJ1-1; no reliable D call. V was cut by 4 bases and J by 5 bases, with 11 bases left in between. CDR1 SEHNR and CDR2 FQNEAQ come from the germline V gene (reference sequence). The CDR3 spans 13 residues. The CDR3 is CASSSPGRTEAFF. The CDR3, as DNA: TGTGCCAGCAGCTCACCCGGACGAACTGAAGCTTTCTTT.

This clonotype was found many times. The chain employs TRBV6-1 and TRBJ1-5; no reliable D call. This CDR3 is 14 amino acids long. Germline V gives CDR1 MNHNS, CDR2 SASEGT. Trimming cost V 5 bases and J 3 bases, with 11 bases left between them. CDR3 sequence reads: CASSPSGPNQPQHF. The CDR3, as DNA: TGTGCCAGCAGTCCCTCCGGGCCCAATCAGCCCCAGCATTTT.

This clonotype has at least ten counts. This chain connects TRBV4-3 to TRBJ2-5; D possibly uses TRBD1 or TRBD2 (6 bases each). V was cut by 4 bases and J by 4 bases, with 13 bases left in between. The CDR3 extends over 14 amino acids. Germline CDR1 and CDR2: LGHNA and YSLEER. The CDR3 sequence: CASSPTGRGETQYF. The CDR3 DNA reads as TGCGCCAGCAGCCCCACAGGGCGGGGAGAGACCCAGTACTTC.

This clonotype was recorded many times. This chain joins TRBV7-9 and TRBJ2-1; no firm D call. CDR3 length: 11 amino acids. CDR1 is SEHNR and CDR2 is FQNEAQ in the germline V gene (reference sequence). The germline V and J ends were trimmed by 8 bases and 4 bases, with 6 bases remaining between them. CDR3 sequence reads: CASGGYNEQFF. In DNA form, the CDR3 reads TGTGCCAGCGGCGGATACAATGAGCAGTTCTTC.

In this sample, this clonotype turned up many times. The chain carries TRBV4-3 and TRBJ2-1; 11 bases line up with TRBD2. The J segment lost 7 bases and the V segment lost 0 bases, leaving 14 bases of the junction unmatched. The germline V gene encodes CDR1 LGHNA and CDR2 YSLEER. The CDR3 extends over 19 amino acids. The CDR3 is CASSQEVSGLAGGMNEQFF. CDR3 in DNA: TGCGCCAGCAGCCAAGAGGTATCCGGGCTAGCGGGGGGAATGAATGAGCAGTTCTTC.

This clonotype was detected a few times. This chain uses TRBV9 with TRBJ2-4; tentatively, D is TRBD1 (5 bases). The V end lost 3 bases, the J end lost 8 bases, and 15 bases lay between the germline ends. Germline V lookup: CDR1 SGDLS, CDR2 YYNGEE. This CDR3 spans 14 amino acids. The CDR3 protein is CASSGRQSTDIQYF. In nucleotides, the CDR3 is TGTGCCAGCAGCGGACGACAGAGTACGGACATTCAGTACTTC.

The chain carries TRBV11-2 and TRBJ2-7; no firm D call. Germline V gene lookup returns CDR1 SGHAT and CDR2 FQNNGV. Deletions cut 0 bases from V and 3 bases from J, with 21 bases between. The CDR3 spans 18 residues. CDR3 region: CASSLDLWKGAYFYEQYF. CDR3 nucleotide sequence: TGTGCCAGCAGCTTAGATTTGTGGAAAGGAGCGTATTTCTACGAGCAGTACTTC.

This clonotype occurred many times. The chain joins TRBV20-1 to TRBJ1-1; no definite D call. The germline gives CDR1 DFQATT, CDR2 SNEGSKA (reference sequence). The CDR3 extends over 13 amino acids. The ends were cut back, 2 bases at V and 0 bases at J, with 7 bases in the middle. The CDR3 region is CSARPMMNTEAFF. Written as DNA, the CDR3 is TGCAGTGCTAGACCAATGATGAACACTGAAGCTTTCTTT.

V and J are TRBV6-1 and TRBJ2-1; 7 bases line up with TRBD2. The germline CDR1 and CDR2 sequences are MNHNS and SASEGT. This CDR3 spans 15 amino acids. V gave up 6 bases and J gave up 4 bases; unmatched junction bases: 9. Here the CDR3 DNA reads TGTGCCAGCAGACCTTACCTACTAGCGTACAATGAGCAGTTCTTC. Translation gives CASRPYLLAYNEQFF.

The sample holds many counts of this clonotype. This chain connects TRBV27 to TRBJ2-5; D unclear. The V gene's germline CDR1 is MNHEY and CDR2 SMNVEV (reference sequence). Trimming cost V 3 bases and J 1 base, with 6 bases left between them. The CDR3 spans 13 residues. CDR3 sequence (DNA): TGTGCCAGCAGTTTTTTCCCCCAAGAGACCCAGTACTTC. Translation gives CASSFFPQETQYF.

This clonotype was seen at least ten times. The chain uses TRBV5-1 and TRBJ2-2, with TRBD1 matching over 8 bases. This CDR3 comprises 16 residues. The V and J ends lost 0 bases and 7 bases, in that order; junction bases with no gene match: 8. Germline V lookup: CDR1 SGHRS, CDR2 YFSETQ. Here the CDR3 DNA reads TGCGCCAGCAGCTTGGCAGGACAGGGAACTCACGGGGAGCTGTTTTTT. Its translation is CASSLAGQGTHGELFF.

This clonotype has a count of ten or more. This chain joins TRBV12-3 or TRBV12-4 and TRBJ1-2; 11 bases are a match to TRBD1. This CDR3 has 14 amino acids. Trimming removed 6 bases from V and 8 bases from J; junction bases left unmatched: 8. CDR3 sequence: CASSFGQGAIGYTF. The CDR3 bases are TGTGCCAGCAGCTTCGGACAGGGGGCGATAGGCTACACCTTC.

This clonotype came up many times. The chain carries TRBV12-5 and TRBJ2-7; 9 nucleotides line up with TRBD1. V trimming: 4 bases; J trimming: 2 bases; junction bases outside the gene matches: 6. CDR3 length: 15 amino acids. Germline CDR1 LGHNT, CDR2 FRNRAP. The CDR3 DNA sequence: TGTGCTAGTGGTTCAGGACAGGGGCAGCCCTACGAGCAGTACTTC. Residues: CASGSGQGQPYEQYF. The whole variable domain, remainder taken from reference TRBV12-5 and TRBJ2-7, is DARVTQTPRHKVTEMGQEVTMRCQPILGHNTVFWYRQTMMQGLELLAYFRNRAPLDDSGMPKDRFSAEMPDATLATLKIQPSEPRDSAVYFCASGSGQGQPYEQYFGPGTRLTVT.

This clonotype was seen a handful of times. The chain has TRBV3-1 and TRBJ1-4; D not certain. V dropped 1 base and J dropped 7 bases, with 13 bases sitting between them. Germline lookup yields CDR1 LGHDT and CDR2 YNNKEL (reference sequence). The CDR3 is made up of 15 amino acids. The CDR3 DNA reads TGTGCCAGCAGCCAAGGGGCAGTAGGAGGTGAAAAACTGTTTTTT. As protein: CASSQGAVGGEKLFF. Supplemented by reference TRBV3-1 and TRBJ1-4, the full variable domain reads DTAVSQTPKYLVTQMGNDKSIKCEQNLGHDTMYWYKQDSKKFLKIMFSYNNKELIINETVPNRFSPKSPDKAHLNLHINSLELGDSAVYFCASSQGAVGGEKLFFGSGTQLSVL.

This clonotype was counted at least ten times. The gene calls are TRBV7-2 and TRBJ1-2; 7 bases match TRBD1. The CDR3 extends over 16 amino acids. The V gene end was trimmed by 3 bases and the J gene end by 1 base; junction bases not matched to a gene: 8. CDR1 is SGHTA, CDR2 FQGNSA, per germline. CDR3: CASSFSGDRNNYGYTF. The CDR3 nucleotides are TGTGCCAGCAGCTTCTCCGGGGACAGAAATAACTATGGCTACACCTTC. Full variable domain (rest looked up from reference TRBV7-2 and TRBJ1-2): GAGVSQSPSNKVTEKGKDVELRCDPISGHTALYWYRQSLGQGLEFLIYFQGNSAPDKSGLPSDRFSAERTGGSVSTLTIQRTQQEDSAVYLCASSFSGDRNNYGYTFGSGTRLTVV.

The sample holds many counts of this clonotype. The gene calls are TRBV6-5 and TRBJ1-3; D is uncertain. The CDR3 contains 15 residues. Germline V lookup: CDR1 MNHEY, CDR2 SVGAGI. With 2 bases removed from V and 4 bases from J, the gap between germline ends came to 12 bases. The CDR3 DNA follows: TGTGCCAGCAGTTACGGAGGTGGTTTCGGAAACACCATATATTTT. This encodes CASSYGGGFGNTIYF.

This clonotype has ten or more counts. The chain couples TRBV29-1 to TRBJ1-2, with 7 positions matching TRBD1. The CDR3 length is 14 residues. Germline V gives CDR1 SQVTM, CDR2 ANQGSEA. J was trimmed by 0 bases and V by 7 bases; bases with no gene match: 8. The CDR3 DNA reads as TGCAGCGCCGCGGACAGGTCACCTAACTATGGCTACACCTTC. It yields the protein CSAADRSPNYGYTF.

This clonotype was recorded many times. The V call is TRBV20-1, the J call TRBJ2-3; unclear D gene. The CDR3 loop spans 13 amino acids. CDR1 and CDR2 from the germline V gene are DFQATT and SNEGSKA (reference sequence). V was trimmed by 6 bases and J by 2 bases, leaving 12 bases between them. The CDR3: CSAPDWSTDTQYF. The CDR3 region has the DNA TGCAGTGCCCCTGACTGGTCCACAGATACGCAGTATTTT.

This clonotype was found a few times. The chain has TRBV11-3 and TRBJ2-1, with D unresolved. The CDR3 is made up of 15 amino acids. V was cut by 5 bases and J by 6 bases, with 17 bases left in between. Germline assignment: CDR1 SGHNT and CDR2 YENEEA. CDR3 nucleotides: TGTGCCAGCAGCCCCCCTGAGTCCCGGCCCAATGAGCAGTTCTTC. It translates to CASSPPESRPNEQFF.